The 6 T cell receptor beta chains below come from one sample, sequenced in a study of CXCR3-negative and CXCR3-positive naive CD8 T cells. General study results and limits: Relative to CXCR3-negative naive cells, CXCR3-positive naive cells had more hydrophobic TRB CDR3s.

These receptors' antigens are unknown. TRB cDNA was prepared as libraries by UMI-labeled 5' RACE. No DNA is given; TCRdb re-called the 5' RACE reads and lists each CDR3 protein once. Seen in this sample are roughly 100,000 distinct CDR3 sequences; the ten most common clones hold 0.35% to 0.4%. Sequencing was performed on naive CXCR3+ CD8+ T cells from blood. Stated subset: CD45RO-CCR7+CD27+CD95- naive CD8+ T cells expressing CXCR3 (TNR3+). These receptors were obtained from a human donor in good health. Some clones in this sample may be carry-over from other donors' samples.

The chain recombines TRBV7-9 with TRBJ2-1. Germline V gene data show CDR1 as SEHNR and CDR2 as FQNEAQ (reference sequence). The CDR3 spans 12 residues. The CDR3 sequence: CASSLAISEQFF.

J is TRBJ2-1 and V is TRBV29-1; TCRdb selects TRBD2, and the lack of DNA leaves this call unchecked. Germline V gene data show CDR1 as SQVTM and CDR2 as ANQGSEA. The CDR3 contains 14 residues. The CDR3 is CSVDGSGGADEQFF.

The rearrangement links TRBV3-1 to TRBJ2-7; TCRdb picks TRBD2, but there is no DNA to check that call. Germline assignment: CDR1 LGHDT and CDR2 YNNKEL (reference sequence). The CDR3 runs 16 residues. Here the CDR3 reads CASSQEESGRFHEQYF.

The genes are TRBV29-1 and TRBJ2-3; absent DNA, TCRdb's TRBD2 call cannot be checked. CDR1 is SQVTM, CDR2 ANQGSEA, per germline. The CDR3 loop spans 15 amino acids. CDR3 loop: CSVVPTTTSTDTQYF.

V usage is TRBV20-1 and J usage is TRBJ2-1; TCRdb proposes TRBD2, but this gene call is untestable without DNA. The CDR3 consists of 14 residues. From germline, CDR1 is DFQATT and CDR2 SNEGSKA (reference sequence). CDR3 sequence reads: CSATTLAGGYEQFF.

V usage is TRBV5-4 and J usage is TRBJ2-2; the TCRdb call, TRBD2, lacks DNA for checking. CDR1 and CDR2 (germline): SGHNT, YYREEE (reference sequence). CDR3 length: 21 amino acids. This CDR3 is CASSLDPPIGLAGVGTGELFF.